This T cell receptor beta chain derives from a study of control samples from healthy donors and cancer patients. Only in-frame clones appear in the TCRdb table, and some are missing; sequencing was by immunoSEQ multiplex PCR. The data show about 130,000 clones, with nearly 90% seen just once and roughly 3.4% held by the top ten. This CDR3 contains 13 residues. V was clipped by 4 bases and J by 1 base, with 7 bases between them. The germline CDR1 and CDR2 sequences are LGHDT and YNNKEL (reference sequence). This sequence originates from a man between 50 and 59 years old in good health. Sequencing was carried out using blood. The chain joins TRBV3-1 (or the pseudogene TRBV3-2) to TRBJ1-1; possibly TRBD1 for D (6 bases). The chain's CDR3 is CASSPQGNTEAFF. The DNA for the CDR3 is TGTGCCAGCAGCCCACAGGGGAACACTGAAGCTTTCTTT.